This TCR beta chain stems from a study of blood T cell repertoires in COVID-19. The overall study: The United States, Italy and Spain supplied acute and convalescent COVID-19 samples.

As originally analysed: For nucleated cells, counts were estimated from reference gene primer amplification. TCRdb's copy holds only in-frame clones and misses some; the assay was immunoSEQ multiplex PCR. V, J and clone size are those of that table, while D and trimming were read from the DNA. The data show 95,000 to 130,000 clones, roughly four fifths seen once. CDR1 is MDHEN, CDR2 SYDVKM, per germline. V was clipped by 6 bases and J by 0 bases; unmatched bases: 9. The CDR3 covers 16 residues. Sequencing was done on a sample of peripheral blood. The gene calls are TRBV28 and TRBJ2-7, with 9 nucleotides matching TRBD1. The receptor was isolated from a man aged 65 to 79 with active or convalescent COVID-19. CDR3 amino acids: CASRDPGTGISYEQYF. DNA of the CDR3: TGTGCCAGCAGGGACCCCGGGACAGGGATCTCCTACGAGCAGTACTTC.